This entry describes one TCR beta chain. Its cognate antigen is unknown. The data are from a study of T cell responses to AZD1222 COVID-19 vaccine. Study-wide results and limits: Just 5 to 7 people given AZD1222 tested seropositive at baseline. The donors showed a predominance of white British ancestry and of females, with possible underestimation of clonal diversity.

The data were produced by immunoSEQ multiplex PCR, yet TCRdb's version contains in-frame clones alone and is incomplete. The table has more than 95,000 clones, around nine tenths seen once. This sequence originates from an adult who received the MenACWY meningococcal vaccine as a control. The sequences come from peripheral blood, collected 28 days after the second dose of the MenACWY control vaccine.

CDR3 sequence: CSASDRSYNSPLHF. DNA of the CDR3: TGCAGTGCTAGTGACAGGTCTTATAATTCACCCCTCCACTTT. The chain links TRBV20-1 to TRBJ1-6, with D tentatively TRBD1 (6 bases). V was clipped by 3 bases and J by 4 bases, with 10 bases between them. This CDR3 has 14 residues. Germline V lookup: CDR1 DFQATT, CDR2 SNEGSKA (reference sequence).